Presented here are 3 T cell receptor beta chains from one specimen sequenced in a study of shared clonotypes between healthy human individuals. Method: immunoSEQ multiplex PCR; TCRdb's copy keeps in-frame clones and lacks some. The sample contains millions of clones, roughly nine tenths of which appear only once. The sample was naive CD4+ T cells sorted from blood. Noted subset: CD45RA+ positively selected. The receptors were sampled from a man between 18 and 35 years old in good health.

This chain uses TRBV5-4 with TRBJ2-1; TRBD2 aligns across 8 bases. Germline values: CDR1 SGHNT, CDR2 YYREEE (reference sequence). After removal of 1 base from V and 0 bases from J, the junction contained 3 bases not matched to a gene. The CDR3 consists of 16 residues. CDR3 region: CASSLRGGLSYNEQFF. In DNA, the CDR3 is TGTGCCAGCAGCTTGCGGGGGGGGCTCTCCTACAATGAGCAGTTCTTC.

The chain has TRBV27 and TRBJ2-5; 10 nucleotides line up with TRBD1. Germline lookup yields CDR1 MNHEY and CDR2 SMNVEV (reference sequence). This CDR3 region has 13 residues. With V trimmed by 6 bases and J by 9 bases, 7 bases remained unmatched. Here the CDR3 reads CASRGQGGSAQYF. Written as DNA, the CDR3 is TGTGCCAGCAGAGGACAGGGGGGTAGTGCCCAGTACTTC.

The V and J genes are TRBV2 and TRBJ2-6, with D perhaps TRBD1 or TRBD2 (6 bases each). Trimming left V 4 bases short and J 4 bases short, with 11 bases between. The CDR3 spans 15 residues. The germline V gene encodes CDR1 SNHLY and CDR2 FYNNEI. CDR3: CASSVGGSGANVLTF. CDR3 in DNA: TGTGCCAGCAGTGTGGGGGGCTCCGGGGCCAACGTCCTGACTTTC.